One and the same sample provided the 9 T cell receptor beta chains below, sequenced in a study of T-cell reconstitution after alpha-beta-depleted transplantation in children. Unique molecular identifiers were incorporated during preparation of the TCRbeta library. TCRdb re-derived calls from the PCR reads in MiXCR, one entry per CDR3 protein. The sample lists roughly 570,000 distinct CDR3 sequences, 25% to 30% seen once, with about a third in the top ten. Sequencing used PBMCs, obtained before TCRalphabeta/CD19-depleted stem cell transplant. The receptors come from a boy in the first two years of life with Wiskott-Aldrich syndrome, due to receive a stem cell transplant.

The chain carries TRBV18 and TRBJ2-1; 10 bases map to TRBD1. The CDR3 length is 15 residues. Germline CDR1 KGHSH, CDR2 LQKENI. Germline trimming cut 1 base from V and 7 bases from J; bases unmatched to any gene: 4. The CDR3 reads CASSPQRQGANEQFF. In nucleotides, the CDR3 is TGTGCCAGCTCACCACAGCGACAGGGGGCAAATGAGCAGTTCTTC.

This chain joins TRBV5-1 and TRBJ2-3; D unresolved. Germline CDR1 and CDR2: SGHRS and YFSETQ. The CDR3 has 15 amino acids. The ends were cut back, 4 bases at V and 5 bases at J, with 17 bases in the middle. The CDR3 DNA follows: TGCGCCAGCAGCCCCGTCCAGACGGGTTTAGATACGCAGTATTTT. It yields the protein CASSPVQTGLDTQYF.

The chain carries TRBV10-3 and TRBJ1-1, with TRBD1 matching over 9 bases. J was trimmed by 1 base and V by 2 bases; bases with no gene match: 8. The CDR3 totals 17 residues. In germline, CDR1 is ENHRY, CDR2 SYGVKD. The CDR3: CAISEIRPGQGNTEAFF. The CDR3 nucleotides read TGTGCCATCAGTGAGATACGACCGGGACAGGGGAACACTGAAGCTTTCTTT.

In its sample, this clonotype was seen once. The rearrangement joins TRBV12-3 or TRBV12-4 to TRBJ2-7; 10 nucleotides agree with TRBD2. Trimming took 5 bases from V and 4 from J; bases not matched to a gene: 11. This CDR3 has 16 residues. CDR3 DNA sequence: TGTGCCAGCAGTCCCCTAAAGCGGGAGGGCCGATACGAGCAGTACTTC. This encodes CASSPLKREGRYEQYF.

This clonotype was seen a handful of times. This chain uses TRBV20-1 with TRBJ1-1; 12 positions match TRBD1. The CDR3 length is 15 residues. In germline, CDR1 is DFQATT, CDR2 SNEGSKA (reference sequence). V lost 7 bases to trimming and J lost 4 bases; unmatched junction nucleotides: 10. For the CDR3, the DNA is TGCAGTGTAACCGGGACAGGGGGCTATGTCACTGAAGCTTTCTTT. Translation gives CSVTGTGGYVTEAFF.

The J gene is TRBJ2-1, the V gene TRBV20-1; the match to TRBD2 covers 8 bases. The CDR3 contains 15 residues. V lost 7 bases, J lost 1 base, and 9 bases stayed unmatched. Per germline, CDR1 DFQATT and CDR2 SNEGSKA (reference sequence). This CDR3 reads CSGPDSGKSYNEQFF. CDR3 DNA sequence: TGCAGTGGACCCGATAGCGGGAAGTCCTACAATGAGCAGTTCTTC.

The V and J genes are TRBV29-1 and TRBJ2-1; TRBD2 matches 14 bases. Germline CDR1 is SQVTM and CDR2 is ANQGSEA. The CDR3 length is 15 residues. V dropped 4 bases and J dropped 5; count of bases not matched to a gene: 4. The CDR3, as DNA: TGCAGCGTTGGACTAGCGGGAGGGCGAAACAATGAGCAGTTCTTC. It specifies CSVGLAGGRNNEQFF.

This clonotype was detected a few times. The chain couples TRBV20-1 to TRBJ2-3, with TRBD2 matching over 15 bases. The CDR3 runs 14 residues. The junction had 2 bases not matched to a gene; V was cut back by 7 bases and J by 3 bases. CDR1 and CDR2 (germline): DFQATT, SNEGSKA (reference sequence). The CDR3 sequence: CSVGTSGRTDTQYF. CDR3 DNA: TGCAGTGTTGGGACTAGCGGGAGGACAGATACGCAGTATTTT.

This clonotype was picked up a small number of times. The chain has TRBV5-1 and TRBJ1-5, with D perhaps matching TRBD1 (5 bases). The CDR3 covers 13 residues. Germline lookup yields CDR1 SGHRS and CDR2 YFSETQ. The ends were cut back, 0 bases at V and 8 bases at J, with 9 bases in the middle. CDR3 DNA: TGCGCCAGCAGCTTGGAAGGGGCCGAGCCCCAGCATTTT. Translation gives CASSLEGAEPQHF.